The 10 T cell receptor beta chains below come from one sample, sequenced in a study of blood T cell repertoires in COVID-19. The method was immunoSEQ multiplex PCR; TCRdb's version includes in-frame clones alone and lacks a portion of them. The sample holds fewer than 200,000 clones, over 75% seen once. Sequencing was done on a sample of PBMCs or T cells enriched from blood (not recorded which). Receptor source: a woman aged 18-30 years who had recovered from COVID-19.

V gene TRBV27 combines with J gene TRBJ1-5, with D maybe TRBD1 (5 bases). The germline gives CDR1 MNHEY, CDR2 SMNVEV (reference sequence). The CDR3 is 15 residues long. V shed 10 bases and J shed 0 bases, with 16 bases lying between them. As DNA, the CDR3 is TGTGCCAACCGGGGGACTGGGGGTAGCAATCAGCCCCAGCATTTT. Amino acid sequence: CANRGTGGSNQPQHF.

This clone was seen only once. The chain recombines TRBV7-2 with TRBJ2-1; 9 nucleotides agree with TRBD2. The CDR3 spans 15 residues. The V gene end was trimmed by 2 bases and the J gene end by 7 bases; junction bases not matched to a gene: 6. Germline loops: CDR1 SGHTA, CDR2 FQGNSA. Here the CDR3 reads CASSLSSGRMNEQFF. The CDR3 nucleotides are TGTGCCAGCAGCTTATCGAGCGGGAGGATGAATGAGCAGTTCTTC. Drawing the rest from reference TRBV7-2 and TRBJ2-1, the complete variable domain is GAGVSQSPSNKVTEKGKDVELRCDPISGHTALYWYRQSLGQGLEFLIYFQGNSAPDKSGLPSDRFSAERTGGSVSTLTIQRTQQEDSAVYLCASSLSSGRMNEQFFGPGTRLTVL.

This chain joins TRBV4-1 and TRBJ2-5; weak D call: TRBD2 (6 bases). CDR3 length: 14 residues. Trimming cost V 4 bases and J 5 bases, with 14 bases left between them. The V gene's germline CDR1 is MGHRA and CDR2 YSYEKL. The CDR3 loop reads CASSPLRELETQYF. CDR3 bases: TGCGCCAGCAGCCCCCTTCGGGAGCTGGAGACCCAGTACTTC.

This rearrangement joins TRBV15 to TRBJ2-5; a weak D match, TRBD2 (5 bases). From germline, CDR1 is LNHNV and CDR2 YYDKDF (reference sequence). There are 14 residues in the CDR3. V lost 2 bases and J lost 3, with 10 bases in between. CDR3 sequence (DNA): TGTGCCACCAGCAGACGGACTGCCGAAGAGACCCAGTACTTC. It specifies CATSRRTAEETQYF.

In this sample, this clone turned up once. The chain carries TRBV10-3 and TRBJ2-3; 7 positions agree with TRBD2. The CDR3 sequence is 13 residues long. Germline V gene lookup returns CDR1 ENHRY and CDR2 SYGVKD. J lost 2 bases, V lost 7 bases, and 3 bases had no gene match. Here the CDR3 reads CAIMLAATDTQYF. CDR3 DNA sequence: TGTGCCATCATGCTAGCGGCCACAGATACGCAGTATTTT.

The count of this clone is one. The chain carries TRBV3-1 (or the pseudogene TRBV3-2) and TRBJ2-2; tentatively, D is TRBD2 (5 bases). Germline V gene sequence: CDR1 LGHDT, CDR2 YNNKEL (reference sequence). The germline V and J ends were trimmed by 4 bases and 4 bases, with 16 bases remaining between them. This CDR3 has 16 residues. DNA of the CDR3: TGTGCCAGCAGCCCCCATGGGAGCGGCGGCACCGGGGAGCTGTTTTTT. It codes for CASSPHGSGGTGELFF.

The rearrangement joins TRBV5-1 to TRBJ2-5, with 7 bases that match TRBD1. Germline CDR1 SGHRS, CDR2 YFSETQ. J was trimmed by 2 bases and V by 3 bases; bases with no gene match: 4. This CDR3 has 14 amino acids. CDR3 coding DNA: TGCGCCAGCAGCTCCCGACAGGGACAAGAGACCCAGTACTTC. It codes for CASSSRQGQETQYF.

The chain is built from TRBV6-5 and TRBJ2-7; 9 bases fit TRBD2. CDR1 and CDR2 from the germline V gene are MNHEY and SVGAGI. The trim removed 5 bases at V and 6 bases at J, leaving 11 bases unmatched. The CDR3 runs to 15 residues. The CDR3 protein is CASSPGLAGASEQYF. Here the CDR3 DNA reads TGTGCCAGCAGTCCCGGTTTAGCGGGAGCTAGCGAGCAGTACTTC.

The chain has TRBV27 and TRBJ1-1; D is perhaps TRBD1 (6 bases). With 7 bases removed from V and 1 base from J, the gap between germline ends came to 10 bases. CDR3 length: 13 residues. Germline V lookup: CDR1 MNHEY, CDR2 SMNVEV (reference sequence). CDR3 sequence reads: CASIGQPNTEAFF. The CDR3 DNA sequence: TGTGCCAGCATCGGACAGCCGAACACTGAAGCTTTCTTT.

The chain has TRBV18 and TRBJ1-5, with unresolved D. The CDR3 covers 14 residues. CDR1 is KGHSH and CDR2 is LQKENI in the germline V gene. V shed 3 bases and J shed 5 bases, with 11 bases lying between them. Here the CDR3 reads CASSPGTVHQPQHF. Written as DNA, the CDR3 is TGTGCCAGCTCACCGGGCACAGTACATCAGCCCCAGCATTTT.